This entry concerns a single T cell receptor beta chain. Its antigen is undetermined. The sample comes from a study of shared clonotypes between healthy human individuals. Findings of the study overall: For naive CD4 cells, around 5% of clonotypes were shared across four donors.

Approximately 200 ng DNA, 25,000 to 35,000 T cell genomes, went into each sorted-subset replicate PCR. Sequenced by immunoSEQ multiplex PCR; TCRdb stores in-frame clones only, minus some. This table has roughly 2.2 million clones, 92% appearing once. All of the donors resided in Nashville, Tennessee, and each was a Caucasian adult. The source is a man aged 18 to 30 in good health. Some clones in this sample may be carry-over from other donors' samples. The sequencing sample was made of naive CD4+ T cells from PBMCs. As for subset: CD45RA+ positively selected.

The CDR3 DNA follows: TGTGCCAGCAGTCCCATCCAGGGGGCGGTTCAGCCCCAGCATTTT. The encoded protein is CASSPIQGAVQPQHF. This rearrangement joins TRBV28 to TRBJ1-5; 8 nucleotides agree with TRBD1. Trimming at V came to 5 bases and at J to 6 bases, leaving 9 bases not matched to a gene. The CDR3 is 15 amino acids. CDR1 is MDHEN, CDR2 SYDVKM, per germline.